One sample yielded the 22 T cell receptor beta chains listed below, sequenced in a study of blood T cell repertoires in COVID-19 (dated by TCRdb to about 2020). Library creation used the immunoSEQ multiplex PCR assay. TCRdb obtained this table from immuneACCESS and retained in-frame rearrangements with V and J assigned. These tables miss some clones; where compared with another copy, unresolved V genes account for less than half of the shortfall, and the remainder is unexplained. The sample table holds 300,000 to 350,000 clones, of which nearly 90% were seen once. Around 4.5% of the sample is in the top ten clones. The sequencing sample was made of PBMCs or T cells enriched from blood (not recorded which). These TCRs come from a young woman with acute COVID-19.

V and J are TRBV6-5 and TRBJ2-7; D unresolved. Germline values: CDR1 MNHEY, CDR2 SVGAGI. The length of the CDR3 is 11 residues. V lost 6 bases, J lost 6 bases, and 9 bases lay in between. The CDR3 nucleotides read TGTGCCAGCAGGCCCCCCAGCGAGCAGTACTTC. Residues: CASRPPSEQYF.

The chain employs TRBV9 and TRBJ2-5; D not resolved. V gave up 0 bases and J gave up 4 bases, with 10 bases separating them. This CDR3 contains 14 residues. CDR1 is SGDLS and CDR2 is YYNGEE in the germline V gene. CDR3 coding DNA: TGTGCCAGCAGCGTAGACCAAGCGACAGAGACCCAGTACTTC. This translates into CASSVDQATETQYF.

The rearrangement joins TRBV25-1 to TRBJ2-1; D remains ambiguous. The germline V and J ends were trimmed by 2 bases and 10 bases, with 12 bases remaining between them. The CDR3 covers 13 residues. Germline V gene sequence: CDR1 MGHDK, CDR2 SYGVNS. The CDR3 nucleotides are TGTGCCAGCAGTGAAGAGAACCGGCGGGAGCAGTTCTTC. Translating it yields CASSEENRREQFF.

CDR3 sequence: CASSSGTGINQPQHF. Written as DNA, the CDR3 is TGTGCCAGCAGCTCCGGGACAGGGATCAATCAGCCCCAGCATTTT. The genes are TRBV7-9 and TRBJ1-5, with 9 bases fitting TRBD1. Trimming removed 4 bases from V and 3 bases from J; junction bases left unmatched: 4. Germline V gives CDR1 SEHNR, CDR2 FQNEAQ (reference sequence). CDR3 length equals 15 residues.

The chain couples TRBV28 to TRBJ2-7, with TRBD2 matching over 11 bases. Germline-derived CDR1 and CDR2 are MDHEN and SYDVKM. The V gene end was trimmed by 3 bases and the J gene end by 5 bases; junction bases not matched to a gene: 3. The CDR3 sequence is 14 residues long. CDR3 protein: CASSLTSGMDEQYF. The CDR3 DNA reads as TGTGCCAGCAGTTTGACTAGCGGGATGGACGAGCAGTACTTC.

The chain carries TRBV9 and TRBJ2-3, with 7 bases aligning to TRBD2. Trimming took 0 bases from V and 2 from J; bases not matched to a gene: 9. The CDR3 has 17 residues. CDR1 is SGDLS and CDR2 is YYNGEE in the germline V gene. The CDR3 loop is CASSVGVGLQFTDTQYF. The CDR3 region has the DNA TGTGCCAGCAGCGTAGGGGTGGGACTACAATTCACAGATACGCAGTATTTT. Full variable domain (remainder filled in from reference TRBV9 and TRBJ2-3): DSGVTQTPKHLITATGQRVTLRCSPRSGDLSVYWYQQSLDQGLQFLIQYYNGEERAKGNILERFSAQQFPDLHSELNLSSLELGDSALYFCASSVGVGLQFTDTQYFGPGTRLTVL.

The chain has TRBV24-1 and TRBJ1-2; TRBD1 is a possible D gene (6 bases). The CDR3 sequence is 18 residues long. Trimming stripped 2 bases from V and 6 bases from J, with 24 bases between. Germline assignment: CDR1 KGHDR and CDR2 SFDVKD. The CDR3 region has the DNA TGTGCCACCAGTGATTATCACAATCCGACAGGATCTTCTCATGGCTACACCTTC. Translation: CATSDYHNPTGSSHGYTF.

The chain joins TRBV7-9 to TRBJ1-1; 7 bases line up with TRBD1. This CDR3 spans 14 amino acids. Trimming took 3 bases from V and 3 from J; bases not matched to a gene: 4. Looked up from germline, CDR1 is SEHNR and CDR2 is FQNEAQ (reference sequence). The CDR3 region is CASSFSQGDTEAFF. Here the CDR3 DNA reads TGTGCCAGCAGCTTTAGTCAGGGGGACACTGAAGCTTTCTTT. The full variable domain, completed using reference TRBV7-9 and TRBJ1-1, is DTGVSQNPRHKITKRGQNVTFRCDPISEHNRLYWYRQTLGQGPEFLTYFQNEAQLEKSRLLSDRFSAERPKGSFSTLEIQRTEQGDSAMYLCASSFSQGDTEAFFGQGTRLTVV.

The rearrangement links TRBV28 to TRBJ2-1; 8 nucleotides agree with TRBD2. The CDR3 sequence is 13 residues long. Germline CDR1 MDHEN, CDR2 SYDVKM. After removal of 5 bases from V and 12 bases from J, the junction contained 9 bases not matched to a gene. The CDR3 region is CASSAPSGRTQFF. Here the CDR3 DNA reads TGTGCCAGCAGTGCCCCTAGCGGGCGGACGCAGTTCTTC.

The chain carries TRBV6-5 and TRBJ2-7; D call uncertain. Germline V gene sequence: CDR1 MNHEY, CDR2 SVGAGI. The CDR3 has 15 residues. The ends were cut back, 0 bases at V and 0 bases at J, with 9 bases in the middle. The CDR3 bases are TGTGCCAGCAGTTACTCCTCCCCCCCCTCCTACGAGCAGTACTTC. This gives the protein CASSYSSPPSYEQYF.

V gene TRBV3-1 (or the pseudogene TRBV3-2) combines with J gene TRBJ1-1; D ambiguous. This CDR3 contains 14 residues. The V end lost 1 base, the J end lost 6 bases, and 12 bases lay between the germline ends. Germline CDR1 and CDR2: LGHDT and YNNKEL (reference sequence). This chain's CDR3 is CASSQAGVLPEAFF. The CDR3 nucleotides read TGTGCCAGCAGCCAAGCCGGGGTGCTGCCTGAAGCTTTCTTT.

This sequence joins TRBV3-1 (or the pseudogene TRBV3-2) and TRBJ2-1; 7 nucleotides align to TRBD2. Trimming at V came to 0 bases and at J to 9 bases, leaving 5 bases not matched to a gene. From germline, CDR1 is LGHDT and CDR2 YNNKEL (reference sequence). CDR3 size: 14 residues. CDR3 protein: CASSQDRLAGEQFF. The DNA for the CDR3 is TGTGCCAGCAGCCAAGACCGATTAGCGGGTGAGCAGTTCTTC.

The chain combines TRBV28 with TRBJ2-7, with a possible D match to TRBD1 (5 bases). The CDR3 covers 11 residues. In germline, CDR1 is MDHEN, CDR2 SYDVKM. V was trimmed by 9 bases and J by 9 bases, leaving 15 bases between them. CDR3 nucleotides: TGTGCCAGTTCGGACATTCTAGGGCAGTACTTC. The encoded protein is CASSDILGQYF.

The chain uses TRBV5-1 and TRBJ2-1; 7 bases align to TRBD2. Losses at the gene ends were 1 base for V and 6 bases for J; bases not matched to a gene: 4. This CDR3 is built from 14 residues. The germline CDR1 and CDR2 sequences are SGHRS and YFSETQ. The CDR3 nucleotides are TGCGCCAGCAGCTTGACCCCGGGAGGCAATGAGCAGTTCTTC. The encoded protein is CASSLTPGGNEQFF.

The chain combines TRBV7-8 with TRBJ1-2, with D hard to call. The CDR3 runs 13 residues. Germline lookup yields CDR1 SGHVS and CDR2 FQNEAQ. With 5 bases removed from V and 3 bases from J, the gap between germline ends came to 10 bases. The CDR3 region is CASSPGLDYGYTF. The DNA for the CDR3 is TGTGCCAGCAGCCCCGGACTTGACTATGGCTACACCTTC.

This chain links TRBV29-1 with TRBJ2-5, with 10 bases that match TRBD2. V shed 4 bases, J shed 5 bases, and the junction held 13 bases outside the gene matches. There are 16 residues in the CDR3. Germline V gene sequence: CDR1 SQVTM, CDR2 ANQGSEA. The CDR3 reads CSVARPGAGGSETQYF. In DNA form, the CDR3 reads TGCAGCGTTGCCCGCCCCGGAGCGGGAGGGTCGGAGACCCAGTACTTC.

This clone has only a few counts. The chain uses TRBV27 and TRBJ2-7; no reliable D call. Looked up from germline, CDR1 is MNHEY and CDR2 is SMNVEV (reference sequence). Trimming pared 2 bases from V and 7 bases from J, leaving 15 bases between. The CDR3 extends over 14 amino acids. The chain's CDR3 is CASSLTLTVPEQYF. Here the CDR3 DNA reads TGTGCCAGCAGTTTAACCCTAACCGTCCCGGAGCAGTACTTC.

There are a few counts of this clone. The V gene is TRBV9, the J gene TRBJ1-2; possibly TRBD1 for D (6 bases). This CDR3 contains 13 residues. With 4 bases removed from V and 7 bases from J, the gap between germline ends came to 14 bases. The germline gives CDR1 SGDLS, CDR2 YYNGEE. The CDR3 reads CASSHTGSRGYTF. The CDR3 region has the DNA TGTGCCAGCAGCCACACAGGGTCTCGTGGCTACACCTTC.

The V call is TRBV28, the J call TRBJ2-7; D ambiguous. The germline CDR1 and CDR2 sequences are MDHEN and SYDVKM. Trimming stripped 2 bases from V and 2 bases from J, with 13 bases between. This CDR3 is built from 15 residues. CDR3 sequence reads: CASSLRQGWAYEQYF. The CDR3 bases are TGTGCCAGCAGTTTACGACAAGGATGGGCCTACGAGCAGTACTTC.

The chain uses TRBV13 and TRBJ2-7, with 8 bases lining up with TRBD1. CDR3 length equals 14 residues. With V trimmed by 6 bases and J by 4 bases, 8 bases remained unmatched. Germline values: CDR1 PRHDT, CDR2 FYEKMQ (reference sequence). CDR3 sequence reads: CASRQDRAAYEQYF. DNA of the CDR3: TGTGCCAGCAGACAGGACAGGGCCGCGTACGAGCAGTACTTC.

This sequence joins TRBV19 and TRBJ1-1; D gene unclear. CDR1 and CDR2 from the germline V gene are LNHDA and SQIVND (reference sequence). The CDR3 totals 16 residues. V was pared by 6 bases and J by 5 bases, with 22 bases between. The CDR3 DNA sequence: TGTGCCAGTAGAGGTCCGGGGATCGTGGGATGGACTGAAGCTTTCTTT. Protein product: CASRGPGIVGWTEAFF.

The V gene is TRBV19, the J gene TRBJ1-1; D is unclear. The CDR3 runs 14 residues. CDR1 and CDR2 (germline): LNHDA, SQIVND (reference sequence). The V end was cut by 6 bases, the J end by 1 base, with 12 bases between. CDR3 in DNA: TGTGCCAGTAGCCGGAGGAGGGAGAACACTGAAGCTTTCTTT. Translated: CASSRRRENTEAFF. Drawing the rest from reference TRBV19 and TRBJ1-1, the complete variable domain is DGGITQSPKYLFRKEGQNVTLSCEQNLNHDAMYWYRQDPGQGLRLIYYSQIVNDFQKGDIAEGYSVSREKKESFPLTVTSAQKNPTAFYLCASSRRRENTEAFFGQGTRLTVV.